Sequencing of this TCR beta chain was carried out in a study of T cells after yellow fever vaccination (dated by TCRdb to 2018 to 2020). Background for the entire study: The SMART-Seq v4 Ultra Low Input RNA kit was used to prepare libraries from fractions with low cell numbers. Bulk PBMC replicates and cell subsets were isolated from blood drawn at multiple timepoints before and after both primary and secondary immunization. Two healthy male donors made up the cohort, one aged 18 to 29 years and the other aged 30 to 40 years. To follow T-cell clones before and after primary and booster YFV17D yellow fever vaccination, bulk TCR alpha and beta repertoires were sequenced over time.

This sample's treatment or condition label indicates: live attenuated yellow fever vaccine strain. Two biological replicates of bulk PBMCs were collected at each blood-draw timepoint. PBMCs were isolated from peripheral blood using a standard Ficoll-Paque protocol. RNA was extracted with TriZol from bulk PBMCs, CD4 and CD8 fractions, and dextramer-positive and dextramer-negative fractions. The research as a whole found: Because abundant contaminating clonotypes from the bulk population could be contained in FACS-sorted repertoires, computational filtering was required. After the booster, most clones that had expanded after primary vaccination were detected again (over 95% of CD4 and more than 85% of CD8), suggesting broad maintenance of memory. Only two donors were included in the study, so the extent to which the findings can be generalized is limited. Compared with the primary T-cell response, the secondary T-cell response was faster but weaker, reaching its peak on day 5 rather than on day 15. A small share of clonotypes was detected in both CD4 and CD8 compartments, with the overlap likely arising from convergent recombination.

The sample holds a few counts of this clonotype. It lacks a known antigen. No qualities accompany the bases; no much larger clone lies one base away. Deletion took 5 bases off V and 8 bases off J, with a span of 11 bases between the germline ends. The CDR3 starts with the cysteine, ends with the phenylalanine, and has 12 residues. Of all the DNA, just the CDR3 is kept, 36 bases in frame from base 1. CDR1 and CDR2 were assigned from the germline V gene as SGHAT and FQNNGV. Sequencer: Illumina NovaSeq 6000. TCR cDNA was synthesized by 5'RACE template switching, which introduced a universal primer site and unique molecular identifiers. cDNA synthesis was primed from both the TCR alpha and TCR beta constant segments. Library amplification involved two PCR steps, and the second step added sample barcodes and sequencing adapters. Sequencing of the libraries was done on either Illumina HiSeq 2500 (2x100 bp) or NovaSeq (2x150 bp). The original methods were these. Reads were demultiplexed and collapsed into UMI consensus sequences with MIGEC, and V(D)J alignment was performed with MiXCR. Vaccine-responding clonotypes were identified with edgeR using replicate PBMC samples, with FDR below 0.01 and a log2 fold change above 5 up to day 15 being required. Each bulk clonotype received a CD4 or CD8 identity based on whether the sequenced CD4 or CD8 repertoire contained that clonotype at higher abundance. In-frame beta chains were kept once TCRdb had trimmed the public reads at Q25 with fastp and called clones with MiXCR. Every entry covers one CDR3 protein and lists the most common genes and DNA from its rows. TCRdb's processing, not the authors', yielded these V and J calls. This sample comprises 350,000 to 450,000 distinct CDR3 sequences, 15% to 20% of them detected only once. The ten biggest clones cover roughly a sixth of the sample.

This specimen was PBMCs, taken before the yellow fever booster vaccination. This receptor chain uses TRBV11-2 and TRBJ2-3; the D match is possibly TRBD1 or TRBD2, with 5 bases aligned in each. The receptor's source is a man younger than 35 who received the YFV17D yellow fever vaccine. CDR3 region: CASSRGGRTQYF. The DNA reads TGTGCCAGCAGCCGGGGCGGGCGTACGCAGTATTTT.